These T cell receptor beta chains were read from a single sample in a study of blood T cell repertoires in COVID-19. TCRdb's copy holds only in-frame clones and misses some; the assay was immunoSEQ multiplex PCR. The sample lists 200,000 to 300,000 clones; about 87% were seen once. Input material: peripheral blood. The receptors come from a woman aged 40 to 50 with acute or convalescent COVID-19. Both conserved end residues are part of each CDR3. Each record gives: J gene, D gene, V gene, CDR3 protein, CDR3 DNA. The D gene is left open where the match is weak.

TRBJ2-5	TRBD1	TRBV9	CASSPRTGGFSTQYF	TGTGCCAGCAGCCCCCGGACAGGGGGTTTCTCGACCCAGTACTTC
TRBJ1-5	TRBD1	TRBV2	CASRRTGAASANQPQHF	TGTGCCAGCAGGAGGACAGGGGCCGCGTCTGCTAATCAGCCCCAGCATTTT
TRBJ1-1	NA	TRBV30	CAWSDRSTEAFF	TGTGCCTGGAGCGACAGGTCCACTGAAGCTTTCTTT
TRBJ1-1	NA	TRBV27	CASSLVQGNTEAFF	TGTGCCAGCAGTTTAGTACAGGGAAACACTGAAGCTTTCTTT
TRBJ1-1	TRBD1	TRBV4-1	CASSQDSATGRLTEAFF	TGCGCCAGCAGCCAAGATTCAGCGACAGGGCGCTTAACTGAAGCTTTCTTT
TRBJ1-2	NA	TRBV21-1	CASSKAGDDYTF	TGTGCCAGCAGCAAAGCAGGGGATGACTACACCTTC
TRBJ2-5	NA	TRBV6-5	CASGSPGNHQETQYF	TGTGCCAGCGGCTCCCCGGGAAACCACCAAGAGACCCAGTACTTC
TRBJ1-3	NA	TRBV30	CAWSVRGNSGNTIYF	TGTGCCTGGAGTGTACGAGGAAATTCTGGAAACACCATATATTTT
TRBJ1-4	TRBD1	TRBV4-1	CASSPTLRQGAEKLFF	TGCGCCAGCAGCCCTACACTCCGACAGGGGGCTGAAAAACTGTTTTTT
TRBJ2-2	TRBD2	TRBV9	CASSAGTSGGTGELFF	TGTGCCAGCAGCGCTGGGACTAGCGGAGGAACCGGGGAGCTGTTTTTT